The rows below give T cell receptor beta chains drawn from one sample of a study of spatial heterogeneity in lung cancer. TCRdb used MiXCR to reprocess the 5' RACE reads, holding one entry per CDR3 protein. Here the sample spans some 78,000 distinct CDR3 sequences, approximately 8% being singletons. Specimen: PBMCs, collected at surgery. These receptors were collected from a male donor with early-stage non-small cell lung cancer. Both conserved end residues are part of each CDR3. The D gene is left open where the match is weak. Clone size, where shown, is once, few, many, or a class for clones that have expanded.

d_call j_call v_call clone_size cdr3_aa cdr3_nt
. TRBJ1-1 TRBV10-3 many CAISSGRAEAFF TGTGCCATCAGTTCAGGGCGCGCTGAAGCTTTCTTT
. TRBJ2-5 TRBV7-9 . CASSLSLSKETQYF TGTGCCAGCAGCTTATCGCTGTCCAAAGAGACCCAGTACTTC
. TRBJ1-6 TRBV27 many CASSFGPQGTPLHF TGTGCCAGCAGTTTTGGTCCGCAAGGGACACCCCTCCACTTT
TRBD2 TRBJ2-1 TRBV20-1 many CSASGTSGTYNEQFF TGCAGTGCTTCGGGGACTAGCGGAACCTACAATGAGCAGTTCTTC
TRBD1 TRBJ2-1 TRBV4-2 . CASSPPGQGYEQFF TGTGCCAGCAGCCCCCCGGGACAGGGATATGAGCAGTTCTTC
TRBD1 TRBJ1-5 TRBV27 many CASSHRGDQPQHF TGTGCCAGCAGCCACAGGGGGGACCAGCCCCAGCATTTT
TRBD2 TRBJ2-5 TRBV4-1 . CASSQGASGEQETQYF TGCGCCAGCAGCCAGGGGGCTAGCGGGGAACAAGAGACCCAGTACTTC
. TRBJ2-1 TRBV6-1 . CASSEGSAGRNEQFF TGTGCCAGCAGTGAAGGGTCCGCTGGCCGCAATGAGCAGTTCTTC
. TRBJ2-3 TRBV7-9 few CASSPSGGSTDTQYF TGTGCCAGCAGCCCGAGCGGAGGTAGCACAGATACGCAGTATTTT
. TRBJ2-5 TRBV29-1 many CSVGGKLRETQYF TGCAGCGTTGGGGGGAAATTACGAGAGACCCAGTACTTC
. TRBJ2-3 TRBV24-1 . CATSGTTDTQYF TGTGCCACCAGCGGGACGACAGATACGCAGTATTTT
TRBD1 TRBJ2-2 TRBV12-3/TRBV12-4 few CASSPTGAGTGELFF TGTGCCAGCAGCCCGACAGGGGCAGGTACCGGGGAGCTGTTTTTT
TRBD1 TRBJ1-5 TRBV20-1 many CSARQGASNQPQHF TGCAGTGCCCGACAGGGGGCCAGCAATCAGCCCCAGCATTTT
. TRBJ1-5 TRBV29-1 many CSVGGGNQPQHF TGCAGCGTTGGTGGGGGCAATCAGCCCCAGCATTTT
TRBD2 TRBJ2-3 TRBV5-1 . CASRQSSGKSADTQYF TGCGCCAGCAGACAATCTAGCGGGAAGTCTGCAGATACGCAGTATTTT
TRBD1 TRBJ1-1 TRBV5-6 many CASRYRGDTEAFF TGTGCCAGCAGGTACAGGGGGGACACTGAAGCTTTCTTT
. TRBJ2-6 TRBV27 few CASRAPSSGANVLTF TGTGCCAGCAGGGCCCCCTCCTCTGGGGCCAACGTCCTGACTTTC
TRBD1 TRBJ1-1 TRBV10-3 . CAISELTGKTEAFF TGTGCCATCAGTGAGCTGACAGGGAAGACTGAAGCTTTCTTT
. TRBJ2-1 TRBV7-2 few CASSMGPSSYNEQFF TGTGCCAGCAGTATGGGGCCGAGCTCCTACAATGAGCAGTTCTTC
. TRBJ1-5 TRBV5-1 many CASSPGASNQPQHF TGCGCCAGCAGCCCCGGGGCAAGCAATCAGCCCCAGCATTTT
TRBD2 TRBJ2-3 TRBV11-2 . CASSKLAADTQYF TGTGCCAGCAGCAAACTAGCGGCAGATACGCAGTATTTT
. TRBJ1-1 TRBV10-3 . CAISEGGEYTEAFF TGTGCCATCAGTGAGGGGGGAGAGTACACTGAAGCTTTCTTT
. TRBJ2-1 TRBV11-1 . CASSRGAYNEQFF TGTGCCAGCAGTCGGGGCGCCTACAATGAGCAGTTCTTC
TRBD1 TRBJ1-1 TRBV24-1 . CATSDPRTGNTEAFF TGTGCCACCAGTGACCCTAGGACAGGGAACACTGAAGCTTTCTTT
TRBD1 TRBJ2-5 TRBV5-4 few CASSSGQVQETQYF TGTGCCAGCAGCTCGGGACAGGTACAAGAGACCCAGTACTTC
. TRBJ2-2 TRBV10-3 few CALWLGQTAPGELFF TGTGCCCTTTGGCTCGGGCAGACCGCCCCCGGGGAGCTGTTTTTT
. TRBJ2-7 TRBV18 many CASSRLPSYEQYF TGTGCCAGCTCACGACTCCCAAGCTACGAGCAGTACTTC